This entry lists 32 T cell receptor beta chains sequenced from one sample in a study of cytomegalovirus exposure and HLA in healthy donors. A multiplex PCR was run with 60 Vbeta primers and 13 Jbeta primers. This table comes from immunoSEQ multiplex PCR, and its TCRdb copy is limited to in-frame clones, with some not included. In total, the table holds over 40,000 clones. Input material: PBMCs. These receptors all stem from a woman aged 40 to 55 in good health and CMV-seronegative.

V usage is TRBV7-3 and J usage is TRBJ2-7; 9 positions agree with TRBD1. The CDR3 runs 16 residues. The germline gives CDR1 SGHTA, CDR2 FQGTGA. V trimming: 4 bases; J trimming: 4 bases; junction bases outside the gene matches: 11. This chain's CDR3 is CASSSTRTGAIYEQYF. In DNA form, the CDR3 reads TGTGCCAGCAGCTCTACAAGGACAGGGGCAATTTACGAGCAGTACTTC.

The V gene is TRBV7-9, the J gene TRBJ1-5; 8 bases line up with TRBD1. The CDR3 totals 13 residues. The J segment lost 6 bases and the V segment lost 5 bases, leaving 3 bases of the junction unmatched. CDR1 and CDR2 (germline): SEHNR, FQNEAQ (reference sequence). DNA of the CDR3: TGTGCCAGCAGCGAAGACAGGGGTCAGCCCCAGCATTTT. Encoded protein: CASSEDRGQPQHF.

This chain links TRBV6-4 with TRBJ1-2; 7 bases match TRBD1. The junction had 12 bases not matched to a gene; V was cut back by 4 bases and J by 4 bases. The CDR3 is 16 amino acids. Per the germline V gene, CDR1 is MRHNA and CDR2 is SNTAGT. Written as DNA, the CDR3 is TGTGCCAGCAGTGCGGGGGTACCGGGACAGAGCTATGGCTACACCTTC. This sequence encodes CASSAGVPGQSYGYTF.

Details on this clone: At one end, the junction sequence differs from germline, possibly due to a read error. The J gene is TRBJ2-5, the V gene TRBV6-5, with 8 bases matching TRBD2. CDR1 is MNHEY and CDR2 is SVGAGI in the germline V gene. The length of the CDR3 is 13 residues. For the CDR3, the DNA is TGTGCCAGCAGGTCACTAGCGGCAGAGAACCAGTACTTC. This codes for CASRSLAAENQYF.

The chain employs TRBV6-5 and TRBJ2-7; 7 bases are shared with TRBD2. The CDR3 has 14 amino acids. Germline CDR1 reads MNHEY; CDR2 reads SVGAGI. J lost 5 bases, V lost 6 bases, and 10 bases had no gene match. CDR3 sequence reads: CASSKTSRWHEQYF. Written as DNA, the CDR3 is TGTGCCAGCAGCAAGACTAGCCGGTGGCACGAGCAGTACTTC.

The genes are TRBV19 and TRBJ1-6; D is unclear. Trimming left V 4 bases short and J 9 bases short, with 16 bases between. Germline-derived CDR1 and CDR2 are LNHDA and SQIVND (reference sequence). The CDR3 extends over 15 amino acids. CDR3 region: CASSTTRTAGSPLHF. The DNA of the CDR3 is TGTGCCAGTAGTACCACCCGGACGGCGGGTTCACCCCTCCACTTT.

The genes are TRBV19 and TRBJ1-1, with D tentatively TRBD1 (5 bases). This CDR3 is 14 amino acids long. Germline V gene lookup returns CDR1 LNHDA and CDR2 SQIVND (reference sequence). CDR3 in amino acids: CVISGPKRNTEAFF. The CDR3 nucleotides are TGTGTCATCTCAGGGCCCAAAAGGAACACTGAAGCTTTCTTT.

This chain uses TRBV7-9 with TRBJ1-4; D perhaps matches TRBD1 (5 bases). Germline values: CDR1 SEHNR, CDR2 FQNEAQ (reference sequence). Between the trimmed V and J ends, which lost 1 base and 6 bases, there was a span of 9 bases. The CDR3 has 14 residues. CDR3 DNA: TGTGCCAGCAGCTTAGGCTGGGGGGATGAAAAACTGTTTTTT. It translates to CASSLGWGDEKLFF. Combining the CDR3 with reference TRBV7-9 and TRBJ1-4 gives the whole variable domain DTGVSQNPRHKITKRGQNVTFRCDPISEHNRLYWYRQTLGQGPEFLTYFQNEAQLEKSRLLSDRFSAERPKGSFSTLEIQRTEQGDSAMYLCASSLGWGDEKLFFGSGTQLSVL.

This CDR3 is CASSQAPTGEVSGNTIYF. DNA of the CDR3: TGCGCCAGCAGCCAAGCACCGACAGGGGAGGTCTCTGGAAACACCATATATTTT. The rearrangement uses TRBV4-3 and TRBJ1-3, with 8 bases fitting TRBD1. The V segment lost 1 base and the J segment 0 bases; nucleotides outside the gene matches: 8. Germline loops: CDR1 LGHNA, CDR2 YSLEER. CDR3 length: 18 residues.

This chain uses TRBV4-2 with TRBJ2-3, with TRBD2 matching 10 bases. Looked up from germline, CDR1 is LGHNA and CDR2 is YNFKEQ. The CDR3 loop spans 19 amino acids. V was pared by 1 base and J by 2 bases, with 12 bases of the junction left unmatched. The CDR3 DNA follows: TGTGCCAGCAGCCAAGGCGGGGCGGCTAGCGGGAGTTACACAGATACGCAGTATTTT. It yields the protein CASSQGGAASGSYTDTQYF.

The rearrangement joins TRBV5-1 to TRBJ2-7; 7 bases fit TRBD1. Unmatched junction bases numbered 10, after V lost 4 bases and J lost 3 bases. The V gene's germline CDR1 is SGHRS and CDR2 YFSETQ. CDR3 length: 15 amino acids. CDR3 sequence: CASSRSNRGGYEQYF. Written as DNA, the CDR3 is TGCGCCAGCAGCAGATCTAACAGGGGTGGCTACGAGCAGTACTTC.

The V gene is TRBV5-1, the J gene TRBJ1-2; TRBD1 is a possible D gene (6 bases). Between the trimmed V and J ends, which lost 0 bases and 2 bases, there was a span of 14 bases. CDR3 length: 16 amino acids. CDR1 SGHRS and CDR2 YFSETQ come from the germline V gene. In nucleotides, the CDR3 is TGCGCCAGCAGCTTGGCGCCCGGACAGCTAAACTATGGCTACACCTTC. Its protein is CASSLAPGQLNYGYTF.

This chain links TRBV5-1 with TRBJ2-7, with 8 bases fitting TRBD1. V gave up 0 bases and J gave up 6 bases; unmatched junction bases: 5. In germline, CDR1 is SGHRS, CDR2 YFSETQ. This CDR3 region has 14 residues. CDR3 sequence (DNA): TGCGCCAGCAGCTTGGATGGACAGGGCGGCGAGCAGTACTTC. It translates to CASSLDGQGGEQYF. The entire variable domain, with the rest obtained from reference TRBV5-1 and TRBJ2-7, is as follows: KAGVTQTPRYLIKTRGQQVTLSCSPISGHRSVSWYQQTPGQGLQFLFEYFSETQRNKGNFPGRFSGRQFSNSRSEMNVSTLELGDSALYLCASSLDGQGGEQYFGPGTRLTVT.

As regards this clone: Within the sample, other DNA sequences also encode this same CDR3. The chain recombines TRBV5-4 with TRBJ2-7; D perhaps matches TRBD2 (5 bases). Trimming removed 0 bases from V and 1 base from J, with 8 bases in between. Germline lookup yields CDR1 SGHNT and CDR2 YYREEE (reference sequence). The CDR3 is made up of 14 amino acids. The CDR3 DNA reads TGTGCCAGCAGCTTGGGGAGAGGGTCCTACGAGCAGTACTTC. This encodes CASSLGRGSYEQYF.

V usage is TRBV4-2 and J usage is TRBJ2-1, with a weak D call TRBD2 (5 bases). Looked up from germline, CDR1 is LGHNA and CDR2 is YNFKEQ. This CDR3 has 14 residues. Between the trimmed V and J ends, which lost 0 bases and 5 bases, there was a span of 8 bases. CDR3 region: CASSQETKDNEQFF. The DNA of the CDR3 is TGTGCCAGCAGCCAAGAGACTAAGGACAATGAGCAGTTCTTC.

The CDR3 is CASSFSGDGTEAFF. For the CDR3, the DNA is TGCGCCAGCAGCTTCTCAGGGGACGGCACTGAAGCTTTCTTT. J is TRBJ1-1 and V is TRBV5-1; tentative D call: TRBD1 (6 bases). The CDR3 covers 14 residues. From germline, CDR1 is SGHRS and CDR2 YFSETQ. V was pared by 2 bases and J by 4 bases, with 12 bases between.

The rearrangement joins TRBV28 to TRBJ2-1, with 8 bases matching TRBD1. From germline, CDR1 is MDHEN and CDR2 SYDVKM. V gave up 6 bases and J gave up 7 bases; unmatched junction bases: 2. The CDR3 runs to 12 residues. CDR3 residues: CASRYRGNEQFF. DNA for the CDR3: TGTGCCAGCAGATACAGGGGGAATGAGCAGTTCTTC.

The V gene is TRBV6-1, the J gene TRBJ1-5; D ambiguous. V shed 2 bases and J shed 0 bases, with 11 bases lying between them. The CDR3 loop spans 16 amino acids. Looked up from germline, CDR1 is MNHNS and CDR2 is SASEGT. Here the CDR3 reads CASSEYMYDSNQPQHF. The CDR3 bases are TGTGCCAGCAGTGAATACATGTATGATAGCAATCAGCCCCAGCATTTT.

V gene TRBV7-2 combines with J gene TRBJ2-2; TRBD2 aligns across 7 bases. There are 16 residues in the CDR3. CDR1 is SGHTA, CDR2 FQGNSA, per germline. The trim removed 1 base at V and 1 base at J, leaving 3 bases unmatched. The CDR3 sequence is CASSLGIAGNTGELFF. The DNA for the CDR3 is TGTGCCAGCAGCTTAGGGATAGCGGGGAACACCGGGGAGCTGTTTTTT.

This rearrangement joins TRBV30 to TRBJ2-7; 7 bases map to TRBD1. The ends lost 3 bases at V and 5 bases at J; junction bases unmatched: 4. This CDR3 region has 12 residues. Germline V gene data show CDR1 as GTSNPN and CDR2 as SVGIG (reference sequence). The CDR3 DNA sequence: TGTGCCTGGAGCCAGACAGGGAACGAGCAGTACTTC. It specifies CAWSQTGNEQYF.

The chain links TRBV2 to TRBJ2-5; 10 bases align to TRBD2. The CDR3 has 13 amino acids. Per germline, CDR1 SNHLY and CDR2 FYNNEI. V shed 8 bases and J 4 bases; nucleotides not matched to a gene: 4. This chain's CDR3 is CASQRGGGETQYF. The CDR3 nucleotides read TGTGCCAGCCAGCGGGGGGGCGGAGAGACCCAGTACTTC.

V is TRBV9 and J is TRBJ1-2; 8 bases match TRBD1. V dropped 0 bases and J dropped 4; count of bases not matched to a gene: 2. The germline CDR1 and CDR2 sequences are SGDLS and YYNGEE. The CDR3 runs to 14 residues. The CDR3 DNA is TGTGCCAGCAGCGTAGGACAGGGGTCCTATGGCTACACCTTC. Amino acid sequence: CASSVGQGSYGYTF.

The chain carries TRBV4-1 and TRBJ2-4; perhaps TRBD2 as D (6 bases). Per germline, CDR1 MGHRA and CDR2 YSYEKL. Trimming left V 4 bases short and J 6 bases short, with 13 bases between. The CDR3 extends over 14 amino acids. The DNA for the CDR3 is TGCGCCAGCAGCCCCGGGAGTCAGGCAAACATTCAGTACTTC. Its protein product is CASSPGSQANIQYF.

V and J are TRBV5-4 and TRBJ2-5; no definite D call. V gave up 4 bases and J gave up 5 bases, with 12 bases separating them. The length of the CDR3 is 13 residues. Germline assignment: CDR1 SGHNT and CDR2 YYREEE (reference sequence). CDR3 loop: CASSLPQWETQYF. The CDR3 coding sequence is TGTGCCAGCAGCCTCCCTCAGTGGGAGACCCAGTACTTC. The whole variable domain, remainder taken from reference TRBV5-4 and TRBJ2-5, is ETGVTQSPTHLIKTRGQQVTLRCSSQSGHNTVSWYQQALGQGPQFIFQYYREEENGRGNFPPRFSGLQFPNYSSELNVNALELDDSALYLCASSLPQWETQYFGPGTRLLVL.

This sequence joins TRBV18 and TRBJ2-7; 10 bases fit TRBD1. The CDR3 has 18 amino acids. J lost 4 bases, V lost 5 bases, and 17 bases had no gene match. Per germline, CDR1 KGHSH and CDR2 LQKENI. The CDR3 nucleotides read TGTGCCAGCTCAACCATTTTGACCGACAGGGGGCGTAGGTACGAGCAGTACTTC. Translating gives CASSTILTDRGRRYEQYF. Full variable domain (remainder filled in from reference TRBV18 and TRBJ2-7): NAGVMQNPRHLVRRRGQEARLRCSPMKGHSHVYWYRQLPEEGLKFMVYLQKENIIDESGMPKERFSAEFPKEGPSILRIQQVVRGDSAAYFCASSTILTDRGRRYEQYFGPGTRLTVT.

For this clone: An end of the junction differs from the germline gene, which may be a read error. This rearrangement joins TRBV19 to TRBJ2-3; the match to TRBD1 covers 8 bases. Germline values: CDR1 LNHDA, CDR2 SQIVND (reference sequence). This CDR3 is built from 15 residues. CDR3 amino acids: CASASDREGTDKQYF. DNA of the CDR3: TGTGCCAGTGCATCGGACAGGGAAGGCACAGATAAGCAGTATTTT.

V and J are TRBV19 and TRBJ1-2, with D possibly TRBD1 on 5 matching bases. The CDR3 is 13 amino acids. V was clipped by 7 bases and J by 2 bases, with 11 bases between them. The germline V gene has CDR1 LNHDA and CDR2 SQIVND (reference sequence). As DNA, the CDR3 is TGTGCCAGTACCCCGGGGGTCAACTATGGCTACACCTTC. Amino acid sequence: CASTPGVNYGYTF.

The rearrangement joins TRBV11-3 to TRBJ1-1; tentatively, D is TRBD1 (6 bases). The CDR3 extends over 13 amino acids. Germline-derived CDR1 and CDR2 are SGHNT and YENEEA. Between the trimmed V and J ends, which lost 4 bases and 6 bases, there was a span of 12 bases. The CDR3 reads CASSSRGGAEAFF. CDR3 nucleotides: TGTGCCAGCAGCTCCCGAGGGGGGGCTGAAGCTTTCTTT.

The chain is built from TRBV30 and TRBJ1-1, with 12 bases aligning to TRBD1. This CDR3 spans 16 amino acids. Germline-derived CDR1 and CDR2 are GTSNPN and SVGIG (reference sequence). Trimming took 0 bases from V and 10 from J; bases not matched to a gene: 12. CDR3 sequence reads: CAWSVLGQGAGVGAFF. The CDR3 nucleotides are TGTGCCTGGAGTGTACTGGGACAGGGGGCTGGGGTTGGAGCTTTCTTT. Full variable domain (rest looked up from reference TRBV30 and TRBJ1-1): SQTIHQWPATLVQPVGSPLSLECTVEGTSNPNLYWYRQAAGRGLQLLFYSVGIGQISSEVPQNLSASRPQDRQFILSSKKLLLSDSGFYLCAWSVLGQGAGVGAFFGQGTRLTVV.

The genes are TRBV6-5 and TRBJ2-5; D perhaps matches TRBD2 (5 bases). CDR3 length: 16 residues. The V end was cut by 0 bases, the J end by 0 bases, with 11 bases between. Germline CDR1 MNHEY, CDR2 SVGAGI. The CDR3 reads CASSYSSSGYQETQYF. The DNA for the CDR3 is TGTGCCAGCAGTTACTCAAGTTCGGGGTACCAAGAGACCCAGTACTTC.

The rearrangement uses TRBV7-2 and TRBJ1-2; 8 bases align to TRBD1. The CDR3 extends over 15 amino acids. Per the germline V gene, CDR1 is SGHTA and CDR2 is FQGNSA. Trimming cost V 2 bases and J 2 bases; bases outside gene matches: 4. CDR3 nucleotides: TGTGCCAGCAGCTTACTGACAGGGGAAAACTATGGCTACACCTTC. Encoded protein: CASSLLTGENYGYTF.

The CDR3 nucleotides read TGTGCCAGCAGTTTATCGGGGGGCGCCCCGGAGACCCAGTACTTC. Translated, it gives CASSLSGGAPETQYF. This chain links TRBV28 with TRBJ2-5; D is possibly TRBD2 (7 bases). V was pared by 1 base and J by 5 bases, with 14 bases between. CDR3 length: 15 residues. From germline, CDR1 is MDHEN and CDR2 SYDVKM.